This is a list of T cell receptor beta chains from one sample in a study of shared T cell receptors in the human thymus. TCRdb keeps only in-frame clones here, not all; method: immunoSEQ multiplex PCR. Of hundreds of thousands of clones in the sample, around 89% are singletons; the top ten hold approximately 0.011%. The same specimen was also included in a second study, on human thymus T cells.

Input material: thymocytes. The receptors shown here come from a boy younger than two with a congenital heart defect. CDR3s include the opening cysteine and the closing phenylalanine or tryptophan. Fields, in order: J gene, CDR3 length, D gene, clone size, V gene, CDR3 protein, CDR3 DNA. The D gene is left open where the match is weak. The listing skips clone size in some rows; elsewhere it reads once, few, many or a size class.

TRBJ2-1 | 17 | . | . | TRBV2 | CASSENRRGFGYNEQFF | TGTGCCAGCAGTGAAAATCGGCGCGGGTTTGGCTACAATGAGCAGTTCTTC
TRBJ2-3 | 16 | TRBD2 | once | TRBV2 | CASSGQTSGSTDTQYF | TGTGCCAGCAGTGGCCAGACTAGCGGGAGCACAGATACGCAGTATTTT
TRBJ1-5 | 16 | . | . | TRBV19 | CASSIPARASNQPQHF | TGTGCCAGTAGTATCCCCGCGAGGGCCAGCAATCAGCCCCAGCATTTT
TRBJ2-7 | 15 | . | . | TRBV10-3 | CAISESPGRHYEQYF | TGTGCCATCAGTGAGTCGCCAGGCAGGCACTACGAGCAGTACTTC
TRBJ1-2 | 14 | . | . | TRBV14 | CASSPHGSLYGYTF | TGTGCCAGCAGCCCCCACGGGTCTCTCTATGGCTACACCTTC
TRBJ2-3 | 14 | . | . | TRBV9 | CASSVDRDTDTQYF | TGTGCCAGCAGCGTAGACAGGGACACAGATACGCAGTATTTT
TRBJ2-2 | 14 | . | . | TRBV10-3 | CAISESTGFGELFF | TGTGCCATCAGTGAGTCGACGGGTTTCGGGGAGCTGTTTTTT
TRBJ2-2 | 14 | . | . | TRBV10-2 | CASIGGGEPGELFF | TGCGCCAGCATTGGGGGGGGCGAGCCCGGGGAGCTGTTTTTT
TRBJ1-1 | 16 | . | . | TRBV6-5 | CASSYGPTSPNTEAFF | TGTGCCAGCAGTTACGGGCCCACGTCCCCGAACACTGAAGCTTTCTTT
TRBJ2-1 | 13 | . | . | TRBV5-1 | CASSLERISEQFF | TGCGCCAGCAGCTTGGAGCGGATTAGTGAGCAGTTCTTC
TRBJ2-7 | 16 | TRBD2 | few | TRBV7-8 | CASSWRRVAGGYEQYF | TGTGCCAGCAGCTGGCGCCGGGTAGCGGGAGGCTACGAGCAGTACTTC
TRBJ2-1 | 14 | . | once | TRBV28 | CASRRVVSYNEQFF | TGTGCCAGCAGGAGGGTTGTATCCTACAATGAGCAGTTCTTC
TRBJ2-1 | 17 | . | . | TRBV11-2 | CASSNPRSGAIVDEQFF | TGTGCCAGCAGCAACCCCCGTTCAGGGGCGATTGTCGATGAGCAGTTCTTC
TRBJ1-1 | 13 | TRBD1 | . | TRBV14 | CASSLRGPTEAFF | TGTGCCAGCAGCCTCAGGGGGCCTACTGAAGCTTTCTTT
TRBJ2-1 | 16 | TRBD2 | . | TRBV5-1 | CASSFLPSGPYNEQFF | TGCGCCAGCAGCTTCCTCCCTAGCGGACCCTACAATGAGCAGTTCTTC
TRBJ2-6 | 15 | TRBD2 | . | TRBV7-3 | CASSPGGSGANVLTF | TGTGCCAGCAGCCCCGGGGGGTCCGGGGCCAACGTCCTGACTTTC
TRBJ2-3 | 12 | . | . | TRBV7-2 | CASSPSRDTQYF | TGTGCCAGCAGCCCCTCGAGAGATACGCAGTATTTT
TRBJ2-3 | 15 | TRBD2 | . | TRBV6-5 | CASRPTSGRADTQYF | TGTGCCAGCAGACCGACTAGCGGGAGAGCAGATACGCAGTATTTT
TRBJ2-7 | 15 | . | . | TRBV9 | CASSRGCGQGHEQYF | TGTGCCAGCAGCAGAGGTTGTGGGCAGGGGCACGAGCAGTACTTC
TRBJ1-3 | 15 | . | . | TRBV4-3 | CASSAPGTQENTIYF | TGCGCCAGCAGCGCCCCGGGAACCCAGGAAAACACCATATATTTT
TRBJ2-3 | 17 | TRBD1 | . | TRBV28 | CASRDRQDRGLTDTQYF | TGTGCCAGCAGGGATAGGCAGGACAGGGGGCTTACAGATACGCAGTATTTT
TRBJ2-7 | 14 | TRBD1 | . | TRBV5-1 | CASSSRGQGAEQYF | TGCGCCAGCAGCTCTAGGGGACAGGGGGCCGAGCAGTACTTC